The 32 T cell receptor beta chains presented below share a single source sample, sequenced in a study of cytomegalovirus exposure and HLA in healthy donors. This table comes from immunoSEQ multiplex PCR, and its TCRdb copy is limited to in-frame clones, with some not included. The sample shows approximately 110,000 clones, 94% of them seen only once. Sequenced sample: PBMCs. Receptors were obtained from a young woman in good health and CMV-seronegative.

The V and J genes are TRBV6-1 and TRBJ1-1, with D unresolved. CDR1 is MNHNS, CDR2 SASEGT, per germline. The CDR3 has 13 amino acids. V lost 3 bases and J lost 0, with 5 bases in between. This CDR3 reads CASSEGMNTEAFF. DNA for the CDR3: TGTGCCAGCAGTGAGGGCATGAACACTGAAGCTTTCTTT.

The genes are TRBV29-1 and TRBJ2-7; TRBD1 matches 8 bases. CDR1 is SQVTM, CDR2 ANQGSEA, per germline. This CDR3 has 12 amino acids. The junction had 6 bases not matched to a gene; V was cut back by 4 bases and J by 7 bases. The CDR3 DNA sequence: TGCAGCGTTGTGTGGACAGGGCGTGAGCAGTACTTC. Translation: CSVVWTGREQYF.

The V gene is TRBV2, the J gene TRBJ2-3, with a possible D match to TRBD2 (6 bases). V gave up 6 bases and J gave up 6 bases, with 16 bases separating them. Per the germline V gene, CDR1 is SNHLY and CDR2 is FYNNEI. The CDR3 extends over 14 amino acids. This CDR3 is CASREGVILDTQYF. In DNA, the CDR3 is TGTGCCAGCAGGGAGGGTGTCATATTGGATACGCAGTATTTT. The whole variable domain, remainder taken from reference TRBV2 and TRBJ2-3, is EPEVTQTPSHQVTQMGQEVILRCVPISNHLYFYWYRQILGQKVEFLVSFYNNEISEKSEIFDDQFSVERPDGSNFTLKIRSTKLEDSAMYFCASREGVILDTQYFGPGTRLTVL.

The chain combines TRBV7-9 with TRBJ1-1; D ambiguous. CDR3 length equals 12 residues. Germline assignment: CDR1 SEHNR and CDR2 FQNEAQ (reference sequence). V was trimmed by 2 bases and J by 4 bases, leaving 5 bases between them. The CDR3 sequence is CASSLSLTEAFF. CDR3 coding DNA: TGTGCCAGCAGCTTAAGCCTCACTGAAGCTTTCTTT.

CDR3 bases: TGTGCCAGCAGTTCCCTCCCAGACACGAATGGCTACACCTTC. Protein sequence: CASSSLPDTNGYTF. The genes are TRBV28 and TRBJ1-2; D is undetermined. Trimming stripped 4 bases from V and 6 bases from J, with 15 bases between. The CDR3 runs 14 residues. Germline values: CDR1 MDHEN, CDR2 SYDVKM.

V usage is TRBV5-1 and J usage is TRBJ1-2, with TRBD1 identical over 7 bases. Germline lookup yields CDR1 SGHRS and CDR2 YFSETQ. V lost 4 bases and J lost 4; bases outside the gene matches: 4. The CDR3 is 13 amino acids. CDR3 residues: CASSIGTAYGYTF. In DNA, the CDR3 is TGCGCCAGCAGCATCGGGACAGCCTATGGCTACACCTTC.

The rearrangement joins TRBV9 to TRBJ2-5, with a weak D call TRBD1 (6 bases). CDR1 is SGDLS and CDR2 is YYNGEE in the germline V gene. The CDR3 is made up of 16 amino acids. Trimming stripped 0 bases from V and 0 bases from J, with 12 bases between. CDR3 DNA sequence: TGTGCCAGCAGCGTAGGGCCGGGACATAACCAAGAGACCCAGTACTTC. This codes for CASSVGPGHNQETQYF.

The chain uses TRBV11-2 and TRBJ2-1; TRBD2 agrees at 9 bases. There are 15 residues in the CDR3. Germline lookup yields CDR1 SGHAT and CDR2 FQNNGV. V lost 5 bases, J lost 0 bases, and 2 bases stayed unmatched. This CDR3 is CASSISGSSYNEQFF. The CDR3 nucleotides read TGTGCCAGCAGCATTAGCGGGAGCTCCTACAATGAGCAGTTCTTC. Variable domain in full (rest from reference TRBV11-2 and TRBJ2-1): EAGVAQSPRYKIIEKRQSVAFWCNPISGHATLYWYQQILGQGPKLLIQFQNNGVVDDSQLPKDRFSAERLKGVDSTLKIQPAKLEDSAVYLCASSISGSSYNEQFFGPGTRLTVL.

CDR3 region: CASRGRLGGVDQPQHF. In DNA form, the CDR3 reads TGTGCCAGCAGGGGGAGGCTAGGGGGGGTTGATCAGCCCCAGCATTTT. The rearrangement uses TRBV6-6 and TRBJ1-5; TRBD1 might be the D (6 bases). Germline CDR1 MNHNY, CDR2 SVGAGI (reference sequence). V lost 6 bases to trimming and J lost 5 bases, with 20 bases between them. The CDR3 runs 16 residues.

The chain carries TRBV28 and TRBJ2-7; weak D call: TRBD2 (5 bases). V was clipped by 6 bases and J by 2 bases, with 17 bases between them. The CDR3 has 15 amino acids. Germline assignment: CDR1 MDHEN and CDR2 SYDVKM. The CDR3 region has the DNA TGTGCCAGCAGAGCGGCCAGAGGCCTTCCCTACGAGCAGTACTTC. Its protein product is CASRAARGLPYEQYF.

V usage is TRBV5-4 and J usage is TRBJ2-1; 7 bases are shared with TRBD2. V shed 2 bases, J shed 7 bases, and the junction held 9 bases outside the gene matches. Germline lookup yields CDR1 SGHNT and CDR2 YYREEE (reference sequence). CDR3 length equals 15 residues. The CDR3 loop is CASSFLTGGWNEQFF. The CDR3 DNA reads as TGTGCCAGCAGCTTCCTGACGGGGGGTTGGAATGAGCAGTTCTTC.

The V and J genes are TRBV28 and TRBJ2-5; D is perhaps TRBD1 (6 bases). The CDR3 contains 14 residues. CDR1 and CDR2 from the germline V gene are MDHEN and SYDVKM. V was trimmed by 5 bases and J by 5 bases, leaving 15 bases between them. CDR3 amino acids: CASSLSTQGETQYF. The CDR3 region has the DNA TGTGCCAGCAGTCTCTCCACGCAGGGGGAGACCCAGTACTTC.

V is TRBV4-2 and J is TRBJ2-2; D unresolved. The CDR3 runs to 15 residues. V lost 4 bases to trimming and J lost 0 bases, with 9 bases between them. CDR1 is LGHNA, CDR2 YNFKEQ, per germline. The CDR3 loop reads CASSPDITNTGELFF. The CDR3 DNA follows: TGTGCCAGCAGCCCCGACATTACGAACACCGGGGAGCTGTTTTTT.

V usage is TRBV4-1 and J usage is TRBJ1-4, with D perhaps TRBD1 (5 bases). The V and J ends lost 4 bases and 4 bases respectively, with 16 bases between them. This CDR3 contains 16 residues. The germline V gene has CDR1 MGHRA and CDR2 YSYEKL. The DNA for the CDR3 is TGCGCCAGCAGCCGGACGATAGGGGCAATTAATGAAAAACTGTTTTTT. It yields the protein CASSRTIGAINEKLFF.

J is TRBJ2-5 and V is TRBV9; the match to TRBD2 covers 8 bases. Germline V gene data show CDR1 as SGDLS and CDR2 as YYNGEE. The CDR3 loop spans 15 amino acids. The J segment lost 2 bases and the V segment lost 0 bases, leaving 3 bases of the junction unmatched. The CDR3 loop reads CASSVAGGLQETQYF. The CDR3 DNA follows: TGTGCCAGCAGCGTAGCGGGAGGGCTTCAAGAGACCCAGTACTTC.

The CDR3 region is CASSHRQGDYGYTF. The DNA of the CDR3 is TGTGCCAGCAGCCATAGACAGGGTGACTATGGCTACACCTTC. J is TRBJ1-2 and V is TRBV7-9, with TRBD1 identical over 7 bases. This CDR3 has 14 amino acids. After removal of 5 bases from V and 3 bases from J, the junction contained 6 bases not matched to a gene. The germline V gene encodes CDR1 SEHNR and CDR2 FQNEAQ (reference sequence).

The CDR3 reads CATRLAGGRNEQFF. The CDR3 DNA is TGTGCCACCCGCCTAGCGGGGGGGAGGAATGAGCAGTTCTTC. The chain is built from TRBV15 and TRBJ2-1; 12 positions agree with TRBD2. Trimming removed 8 bases from V and 7 bases from J; junction bases left unmatched: 6. CDR3 length: 14 residues. Looked up from germline, CDR1 is LNHNV and CDR2 is YYDKDF (reference sequence).

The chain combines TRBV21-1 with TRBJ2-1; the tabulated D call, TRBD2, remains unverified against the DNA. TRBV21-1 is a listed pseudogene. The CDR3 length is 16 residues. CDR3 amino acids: CASSKAPSAESNEQFF. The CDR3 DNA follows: TGTGCCAGCAGCAAAGCGCCGAGCGCCGAATCCAATGAGCAGTTCTTC.

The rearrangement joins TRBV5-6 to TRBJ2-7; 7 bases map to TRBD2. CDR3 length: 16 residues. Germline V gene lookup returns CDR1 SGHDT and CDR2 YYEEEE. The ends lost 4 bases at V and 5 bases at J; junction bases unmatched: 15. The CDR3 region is CASSLGAGGRSNEQYF. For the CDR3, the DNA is TGTGCCAGCAGCCTCGGCGCGGGCGGGAGAAGTAACGAGCAGTACTTC.

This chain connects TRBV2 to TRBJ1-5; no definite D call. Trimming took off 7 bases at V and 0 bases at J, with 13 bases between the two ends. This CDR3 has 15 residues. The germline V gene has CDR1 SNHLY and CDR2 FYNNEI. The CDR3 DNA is TGTGCCAGCAAGGGAGATGAGTATAGCAATCAGCCCCAGCATTTT. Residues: CASKGDEYSNQPQHF.

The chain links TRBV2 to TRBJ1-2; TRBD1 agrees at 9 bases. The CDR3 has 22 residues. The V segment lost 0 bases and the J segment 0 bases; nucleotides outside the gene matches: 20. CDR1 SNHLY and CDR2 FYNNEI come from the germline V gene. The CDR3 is CASSEARQGEVSRRGSNYGYTF. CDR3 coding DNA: TGTGCCAGCAGTGAAGCAAGACAGGGGGAGGTCAGTCGTCGGGGTTCTAACTATGGCTACACCTTC.

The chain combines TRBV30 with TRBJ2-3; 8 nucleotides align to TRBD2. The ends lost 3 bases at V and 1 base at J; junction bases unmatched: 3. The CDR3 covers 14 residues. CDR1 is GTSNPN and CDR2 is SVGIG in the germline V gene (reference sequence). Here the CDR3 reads CAWRPAGGTDTQYF. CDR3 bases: TGTGCCTGGAGACCAGCGGGAGGCACAGATACGCAGTATTTT.

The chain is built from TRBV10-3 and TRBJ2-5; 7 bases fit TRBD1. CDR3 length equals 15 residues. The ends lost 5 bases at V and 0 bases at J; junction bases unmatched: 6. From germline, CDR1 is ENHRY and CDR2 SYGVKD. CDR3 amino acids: CAISHTGTDQETQYF. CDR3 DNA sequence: TGTGCCATCAGTCATACCGGGACAGACCAAGAGACCCAGTACTTC.

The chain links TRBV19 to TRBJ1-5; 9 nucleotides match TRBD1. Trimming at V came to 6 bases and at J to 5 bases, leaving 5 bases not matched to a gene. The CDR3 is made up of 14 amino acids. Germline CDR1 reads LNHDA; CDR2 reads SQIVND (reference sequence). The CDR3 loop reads CASRSGQGHQPQHF. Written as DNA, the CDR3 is TGTGCCAGTAGATCGGGACAGGGACATCAGCCCCAGCATTTT.

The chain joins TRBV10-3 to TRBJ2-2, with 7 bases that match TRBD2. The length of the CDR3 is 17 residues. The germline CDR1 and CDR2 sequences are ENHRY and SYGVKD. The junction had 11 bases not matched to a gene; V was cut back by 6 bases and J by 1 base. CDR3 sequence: CAIRPPLGGGNTGELFF. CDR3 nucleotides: TGTGCCATCAGACCACCGTTGGGCGGGGGGAACACCGGGGAGCTGTTTTTT.

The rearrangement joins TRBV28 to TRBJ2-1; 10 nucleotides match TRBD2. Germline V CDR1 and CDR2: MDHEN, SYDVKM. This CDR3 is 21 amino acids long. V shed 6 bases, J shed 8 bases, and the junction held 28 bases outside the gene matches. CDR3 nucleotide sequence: TGTGCCAGCAGCCGAAAGCGATGGGCTAGCGGGGGATCTATAAGGGGTCATGAGCAGTTCTTC. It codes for CASSRKRWASGGSIRGHEQFF.

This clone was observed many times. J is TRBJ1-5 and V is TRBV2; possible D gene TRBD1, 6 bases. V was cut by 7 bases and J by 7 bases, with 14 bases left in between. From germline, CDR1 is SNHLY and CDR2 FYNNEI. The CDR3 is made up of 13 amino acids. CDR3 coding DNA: TGTGCCAGCAACAGGGTCCCGCGCCAGCCCCAGCATTTT. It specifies CASNRVPRQPQHF.

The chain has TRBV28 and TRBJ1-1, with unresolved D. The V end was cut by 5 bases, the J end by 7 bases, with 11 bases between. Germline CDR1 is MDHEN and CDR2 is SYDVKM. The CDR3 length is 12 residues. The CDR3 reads CASSPGAFEAFF. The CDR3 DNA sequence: TGTGCCAGCAGTCCGGGAGCGTTTGAAGCTTTCTTT.

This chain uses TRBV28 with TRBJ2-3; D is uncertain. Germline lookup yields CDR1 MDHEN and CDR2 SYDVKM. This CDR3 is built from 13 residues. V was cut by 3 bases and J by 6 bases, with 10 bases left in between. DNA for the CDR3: TGTGCCAGCAGTTTGACTCCTAGGGATACGCAGTATTTT. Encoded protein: CASSLTPRDTQYF.

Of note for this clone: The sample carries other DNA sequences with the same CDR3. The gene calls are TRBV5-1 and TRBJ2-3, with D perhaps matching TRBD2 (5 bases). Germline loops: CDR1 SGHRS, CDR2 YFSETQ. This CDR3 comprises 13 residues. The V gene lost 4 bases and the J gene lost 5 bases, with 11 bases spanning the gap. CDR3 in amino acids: CASSSGRGDTQYF. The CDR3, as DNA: TGCGCCAGCAGCAGCGGACGGGGAGATACGCAGTATTTT.

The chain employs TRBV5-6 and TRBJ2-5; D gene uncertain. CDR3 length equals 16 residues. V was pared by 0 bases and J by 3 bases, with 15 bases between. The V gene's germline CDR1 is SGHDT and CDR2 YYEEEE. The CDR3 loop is CASSLVAVADKETQYF. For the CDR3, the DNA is TGTGCCAGCAGCTTGGTGGCTGTGGCCGACAAAGAGACCCAGTACTTC.

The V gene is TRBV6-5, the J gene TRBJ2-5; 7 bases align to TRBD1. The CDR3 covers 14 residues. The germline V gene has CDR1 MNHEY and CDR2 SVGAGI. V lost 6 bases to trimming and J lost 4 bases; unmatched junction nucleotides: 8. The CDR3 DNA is TGTGCCAGCAGCCTCCAGGGGGTTGGAGAGACCCAGTACTTC. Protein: CASSLQGVGETQYF.